This T cell receptor beta chain derives from a study of cytomegalovirus exposure and HLA in healthy donors. Study results and caveats: When analyzed later, a missense DCLRE1C variant was found to be linked to TCR beta V- and J-gene trimming.

Concerning this clone itself: Its antigen remains unidentified.

These donors counted as nominally healthy when sampled, but unrecorded immune exposures were likely. The PCR was carried out with 60 Vbeta primers and 13 Jbeta primers. Data came from immunoSEQ multiplex PCR; TCRdb stores just in-frame clones and leaves some out. This table holds 60,000 to 80,000 clones, over 50% found once. Trimming cost V 6 bases and J 3 bases, with 17 bases left between them. The V gene's germline CDR1 is LGHNT and CDR2 FRNRAP. CDR3 length equals 15 residues. This receptor was identified in a man aged 25-45 years in good health and CMV-seronegative. Input material: PBMCs. The rearrangement uses TRBV12-5 and TRBJ1-1, with D hard to call. The CDR3 DNA follows: TGTGCTAGTGGGCCTACGTTGGGTGCGGACACTGAAGCTTTCTTT. The encoded protein is CASGPTLGADTEAFF.